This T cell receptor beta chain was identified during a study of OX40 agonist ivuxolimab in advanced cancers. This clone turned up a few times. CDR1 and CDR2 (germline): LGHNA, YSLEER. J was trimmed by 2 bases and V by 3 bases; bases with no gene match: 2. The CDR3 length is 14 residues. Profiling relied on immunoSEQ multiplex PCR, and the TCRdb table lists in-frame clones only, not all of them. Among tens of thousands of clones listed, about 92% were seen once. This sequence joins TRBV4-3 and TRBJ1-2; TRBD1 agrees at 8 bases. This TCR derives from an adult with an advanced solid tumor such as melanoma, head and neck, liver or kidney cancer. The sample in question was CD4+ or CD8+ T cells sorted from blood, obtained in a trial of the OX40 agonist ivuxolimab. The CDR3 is CASSHGQGNYGYTF. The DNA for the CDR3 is TGCGCCAGCAGCCACGGACAGGGCAACTATGGCTACACCTTC.